This is a list of T cell receptor beta chains from one sample in a study of cytomegalovirus exposure and HLA in healthy donors. Profiling relied on immunoSEQ multiplex PCR, and the TCRdb table lists in-frame clones only, not all of them. This table holds around 99,000 clones, around 77% found once. Sequences were obtained from PBMCs. All receptors come from a man aged 35 to 55 in good health and CMV-seronegative. Each CDR3 is given with its conserved first and last residue. The D gene is left open where the match is weak. Part of the rows lack a size; the others show once, few, many or a class for expanded clones.

J | D | size | V | DNA | CDR3
TRBJ1-1 | - | - | TRBV14 | TGTGCCAGCAGCCAAGAGGGGGCCAGGCCTGAAGCTTTCTTT | CASSQEGARPEAFF
TRBJ2-7 | - | once | TRBV28 | TGTGCCAGCAGTTTAGACAGGGGAGGGGTCGAGCAGTACTTC | CASSLDRGGVEQYF
TRBJ1-2 | - | - | TRBV7-2 | TGTGCCAGCAACAGGAATCCCGGCAGGGAAGATGGCTACACCTTC | CASNRNPGREDGYTF
TRBJ2-2 | - | - | TRBV6-1 | TGTGCCAGCGCGGATACCGGGGAGCTGTTTTTT | CASADTGELFF
TRBJ1-1 | - | - | TRBV7-9 | TGTGCCAGCAGCTTCGGCCTCTCGTCAGGGGCAGGTGAAGCTTTCTTT | CASSFGLSSGAGEAFF
TRBJ2-7 | TRBD2 | - | TRBV19 | TGTGCCAGTACCGGGACTAGCGGGGGGCGGGAGCAGTACTTC | CASTGTSGGREQYF
TRBJ2-3 | - | - | TRBV6-1 | TGTGCCAGCAGGCCAGGGGGGTCGAGAGCAGATACGCAGTATTTT | CASRPGGSRADTQYF
TRBJ1-2 | - | - | TRBV28 | TGTGCCAGCACTGGACAGTATCCCTATGGCTACACCTTC | CASTGQYPYGYTF
TRBJ1-1 | - | - | TRBV30 | TGTGCCTGGAGGGACAGAACTAACCCTGAAGCTTTCTTT | CAWRDRTNPEAFF
TRBJ2-2 | TRBD2 | - | TRBV6-5 | TGTGCCAGCAGTTACCCTACTAGCGAGAACACCGGGGAGCTGTTTTTT | CASSYPTSENTGELFF
TRBJ2-3 | TRBD2 | few | TRBV6-4 | TGTGCCAGCAGTGAAGCTAGCGGGGGGAGCTCAGATACGCAGTATTTT | CASSEASGGSSDTQYF
TRBJ2-7 | TRBD1 | - | TRBV7-3 | TGTGCCAGCAGCCGGGACAGGGAGAGCGAGCAGTACTTC | CASSRDRESEQYF
TRBJ2-1 | TRBD1 | few | TRBV2 | TGTGCCAGCAGGGAGAGGACAGGGGACCATGAGCAGTTCTTC | CASRERTGDHEQFF
TRBJ2-7 | TRBD1 | - | TRBV4-1 | TGCGCCAGCAGCCTACGGACAGGGGAGGGGGAGCAGTACTTC | CASSLRTGEGEQYF
TRBJ2-7 | TRBD1 | - | TRBV27 | TGTGCCAGCAGCCCCCTGGGGACAGGGATCAACGAGCAGTACTTC | CASSPLGTGINEQYF
TRBJ2-1 | - | once | TRBV18 | TGTGCCACCCAGGTTTTCGCGTCTAATGACAATGAGCAGTTCTTC | CATQVFASNDNEQFF
TRBJ2-2 | TRBD2 | - | TRBV10-2 | TGCGCCAGCAGCCCAAGGTCCCTCGGGAGGGAAACCGGGGAGCTGTTTTTT | CASSPRSLGRETGELFF
TRBJ1-5 | TRBD1 | few | TRBV4-1 | TGCGCCAGCAGCCTCGGACAGGGTGGCAATCAGCCCCAGCATTTT | CASSLGQGGNQPQHF
TRBJ2-2 | TRBD1 | - | TRBV5-4 | TGTGCCAGCAGCGTGGGGACAGGGGGCACCGGGGAGCTGTTTTTT | CASSVGTGGTGELFF
TRBJ1-1 | - | few | TRBV15 | TGTGCCACCAGCCTTCAGGGGAACACTGAAGCTTTCTTT | CATSLQGNTEAFF
TRBJ2-1 | TRBD2 | - | TRBV5-1 | TGCGCCAGCAGCCCGATAGCGGGAGGGAACAATGAGCAGTTCTTC | CASSPIAGGNNEQFF
TRBJ1-5 | - | - | TRBV6-1 | TGTGCCAGCAGAAAGGACACTAATCAGCCCCAGCATTTT | CASRKDTNQPQHF
TRBJ2-1 | - | - | TRBV5-4 | TGTGCCAGCAGCTCAGGGACATACAATGAGCAGTTCTTC | CASSSGTYNEQFF
TRBJ2-3 | - | - | TRBV7-9 | TGTGCCAGCAGCTTAGCGTTATCGGGGTGGAATAGCAAAGATACGCAGTATTTT | CASSLALSGWNSKDTQYF
TRBJ1-1 | - | few | TRBV30 | TGTGCCTGGAAGGTAACAGCTTTGTCCACTGAAGCTTTCTTT | CAWKVTALSTEAFF
TRBJ1-3 | TRBD1 | - | TRBV5-5 | TGTGCCAGCAGCCGAGATACGGACAGGGGGACTTCCACCATATATTTT | CASSRDTDRGTSTIYF
TRBJ2-3 | - | - | TRBV5-1 | TGCGCCAGCAGCTTGGCCTCGGCGGGGCCAACAGATACGCAGTATTTT | CASSLASAGPTDTQYF
TRBJ2-1 | TRBD2 | - | TRBV4-1 | TGCGCCAGCAGCCAAGACTGGCGGGAGGGCTCCTACAATGAGCAGTTCTTC | CASSQDWREGSYNEQFF
TRBJ2-5 | TRBD1 | - | TRBV6-5 | TGTGCCAGCAGAGGACAGGGGGGCTTTGGGACCCAGTACTTC | CASRGQGGFGTQYF
TRBJ1-5 | - | - | TRBV30 | TGTGCCTGGAGTGTCGGCGGGCCAAATCAGCCCCAGCATTTT | CAWSVGGPNQPQHF
TRBJ1-4 | TRBD1 | - | TRBV15 | TGTGCCACCAGCGATCCGGGACAGGGAGATGAAAAACTGTTTTTT | CATSDPGQGDEKLFF
TRBJ2-5 | TRBD1 | once | TRBV10-3 | TGTGCCATCAGTGAGGACAGGGGATCCGAGACCCAGTACTTC | CAISEDRGSETQYF
TRBJ1-5 | - | - | TRBV5-1 | TGCGCCAGCAGCTTGGACACTTTTAGCAATCAGCTCCAGCATTTT | CASSLDTFSNQLQHF
TRBJ2-1 | - | few | TRBV5-6 | TGTGCCAGCAGCGCGGGAATCAGCTCCTACAATGAGCAGTTCTTC | CASSAGISSYNEQFF
TRBJ1-2 | TRBD1 | - | TRBV6-6 | TGTGCCAGCAGTCGGGACAGGGCTTCCTATGGCTACACCTTC | CASSRDRASYGYTF
TRBJ2-7 | - | - | TRBV20-1 | TGCAGTGCCAGGAGGGCCGGCGAGCAGTACTTC | CSARRAGEQYF